The T cell receptor (beta chain) described here comes from a study of T cell changes during pregnancy in multiple sclerosis. This clone was recorded only once. The V and J ends lost 4 bases and 3 bases, in that order; junction bases with no gene match: 3. The germline V gene encodes CDR1 SGHAT and CDR2 FQNNGV. This CDR3 comprises 13 residues. Clones were read by immunoSEQ multiplex PCR, and TCRdb kept only the in-frame ones, dropping some. The sample gives 40,000 or so clones, roughly 91% of which show up once; approximately 0.61% is in the top ten. The chain uses TRBV11-2 and TRBJ2-7, with 7 nucleotides matching TRBD2. The receptor's source is a female donor with multiple sclerosis, enrolled in a pregnancy study. Sequencing was performed on CD4+ T cells from peripheral blood mononuclear cells, taken in the third trimester of pregnancy. The CDR3 region is CASSSRDYYEQYF. The CDR3 DNA reads TGTGCCAGCAGCTCCCGGGACTACTACGAGCAGTACTTC.